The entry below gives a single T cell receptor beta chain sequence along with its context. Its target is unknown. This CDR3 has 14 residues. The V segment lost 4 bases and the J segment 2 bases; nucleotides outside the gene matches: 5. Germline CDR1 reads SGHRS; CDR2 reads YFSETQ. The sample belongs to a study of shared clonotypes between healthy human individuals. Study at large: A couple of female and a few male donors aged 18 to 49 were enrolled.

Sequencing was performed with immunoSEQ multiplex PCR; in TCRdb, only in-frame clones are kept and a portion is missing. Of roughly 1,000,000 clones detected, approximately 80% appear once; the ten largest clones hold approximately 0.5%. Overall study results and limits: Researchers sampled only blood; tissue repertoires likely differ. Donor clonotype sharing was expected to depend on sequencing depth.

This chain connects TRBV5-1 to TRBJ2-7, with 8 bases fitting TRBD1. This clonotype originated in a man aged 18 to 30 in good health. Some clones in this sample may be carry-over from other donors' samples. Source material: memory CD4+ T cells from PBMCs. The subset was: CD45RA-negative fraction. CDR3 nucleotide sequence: TGCGCCAGCAGCAGGACAGGGCCCACCTACGAGCAGTACTTC. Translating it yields CASSRTGPTYEQYF.